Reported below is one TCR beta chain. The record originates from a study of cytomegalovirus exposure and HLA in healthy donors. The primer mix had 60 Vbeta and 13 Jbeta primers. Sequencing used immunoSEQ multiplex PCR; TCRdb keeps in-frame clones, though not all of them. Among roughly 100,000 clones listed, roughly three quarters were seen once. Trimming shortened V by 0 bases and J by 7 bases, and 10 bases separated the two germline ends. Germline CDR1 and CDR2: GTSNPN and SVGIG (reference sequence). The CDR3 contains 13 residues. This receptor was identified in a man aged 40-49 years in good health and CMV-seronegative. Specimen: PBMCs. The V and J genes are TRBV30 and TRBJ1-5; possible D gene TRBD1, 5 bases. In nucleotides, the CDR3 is TGTGCCTGGAGTGTACAGGAGAGGCAGCCCCAGCATTTT. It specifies CAWSVQERQPQHF.